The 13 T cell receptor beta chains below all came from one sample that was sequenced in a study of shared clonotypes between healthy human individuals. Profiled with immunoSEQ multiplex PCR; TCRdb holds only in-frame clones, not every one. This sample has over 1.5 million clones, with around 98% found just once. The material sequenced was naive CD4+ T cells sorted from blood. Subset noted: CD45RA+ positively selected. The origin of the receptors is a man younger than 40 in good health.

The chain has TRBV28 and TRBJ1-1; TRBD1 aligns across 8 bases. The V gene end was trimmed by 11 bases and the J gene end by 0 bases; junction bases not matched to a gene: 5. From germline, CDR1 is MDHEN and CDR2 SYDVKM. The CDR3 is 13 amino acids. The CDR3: CAGNRGMNTEAFF. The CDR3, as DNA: TGTGCCGGTAACAGGGGGATGAACACTGAAGCTTTCTTT.

CDR3 amino acids: CASSAGWQGEQYF. Here the CDR3 DNA reads TGTGCCAGCAGCGCCGGATGGCAGGGCGAGCAGTACTTC. The chain combines TRBV5-5 with TRBJ2-7, with a weak D call TRBD1 (5 bases). Trimming stripped 4 bases from V and 6 bases from J, with 14 bases between. There are 13 residues in the CDR3. The germline V gene encodes CDR1 SGHKS and CDR2 YYEKEE (reference sequence).

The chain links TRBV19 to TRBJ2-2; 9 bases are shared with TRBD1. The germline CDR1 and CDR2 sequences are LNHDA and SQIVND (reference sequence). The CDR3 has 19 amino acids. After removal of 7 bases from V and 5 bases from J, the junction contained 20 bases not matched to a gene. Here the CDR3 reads CASKYGGQGKIIGTGELFF. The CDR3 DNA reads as TGTGCCAGTAAATATGGTGGACAGGGGAAAATAATAGGAACCGGGGAGCTGTTTTTT.

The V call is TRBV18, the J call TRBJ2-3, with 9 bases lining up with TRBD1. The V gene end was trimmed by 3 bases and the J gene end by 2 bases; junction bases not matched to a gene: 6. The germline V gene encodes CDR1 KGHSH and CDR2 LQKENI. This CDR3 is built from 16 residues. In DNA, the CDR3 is TGTGCCAGCTCACCTGGGACAGGGAAACTCACAGATACGCAGTATTTT. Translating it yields CASSPGTGKLTDTQYF.

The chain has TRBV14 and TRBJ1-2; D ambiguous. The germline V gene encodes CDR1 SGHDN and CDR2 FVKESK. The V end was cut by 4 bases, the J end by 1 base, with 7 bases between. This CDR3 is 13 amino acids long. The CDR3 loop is CASSLDFNYGYTF. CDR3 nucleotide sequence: TGTGCCAGCAGCCTTGATTTTAACTATGGCTACACCTTC.

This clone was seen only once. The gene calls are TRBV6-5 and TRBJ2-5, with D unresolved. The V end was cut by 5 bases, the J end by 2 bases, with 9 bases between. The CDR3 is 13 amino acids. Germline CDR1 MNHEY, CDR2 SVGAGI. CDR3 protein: CASSGFLQETQYF. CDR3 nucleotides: TGTGCCAGCAGTGGATTCTTACAAGAGACCCAGTACTTC.

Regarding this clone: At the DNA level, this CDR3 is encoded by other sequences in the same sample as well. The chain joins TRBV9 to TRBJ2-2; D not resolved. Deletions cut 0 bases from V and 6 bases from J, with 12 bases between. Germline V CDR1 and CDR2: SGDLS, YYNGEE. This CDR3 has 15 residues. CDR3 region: CASSVAASGSGELFF. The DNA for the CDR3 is TGTGCCAGCAGCGTAGCCGCCTCAGGTTCCGGGGAGCTGTTTTTT.

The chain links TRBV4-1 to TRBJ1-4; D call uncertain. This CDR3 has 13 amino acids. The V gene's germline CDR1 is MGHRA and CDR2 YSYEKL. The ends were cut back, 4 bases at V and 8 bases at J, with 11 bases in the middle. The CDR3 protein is CASSPNNLEKLFF. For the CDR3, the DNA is TGCGCCAGCAGCCCCAACAACCTCGAAAAACTGTTTTTT.

The CDR3 sequence: CARSLGIQPQHF. The CDR3 bases are TGTGCCAGAAGCTTGGGGATTCAGCCCCAGCATTTT. V is TRBV5-3 and J is TRBJ1-5; D gene unclear. TRBV5-3 is given ORF status, its function remaining uncertain. CDR3 size: 12 residues. Trimming stripped 0 bases from V and 6 bases from J, with 4 bases between.

CDR3 sequence (DNA): TGTGCCAGCTCACTAGTGAGCTCTGGGGCCAACGTCCTGACTTTC. The encoded protein is CASSLVSSGANVLTF. The chain carries TRBV18 and TRBJ2-6; no reliable D call. The CDR3 is 15 amino acids. CDR1 KGHSH and CDR2 LQKENI come from the germline V gene. Trimming pared 4 bases from V and 0 bases from J, leaving 7 bases between. The whole variable domain, remainder taken from reference TRBV18 and TRBJ2-6, is NAGVMQNPRHLVRRRGQEARLRCSPMKGHSHVYWYRQLPEEGLKFMVYLQKENIIDESGMPKERFSAEFPKEGPSILRIQQVVRGDSAAYFCASSLVSSGANVLTFGAGSRLTVL.

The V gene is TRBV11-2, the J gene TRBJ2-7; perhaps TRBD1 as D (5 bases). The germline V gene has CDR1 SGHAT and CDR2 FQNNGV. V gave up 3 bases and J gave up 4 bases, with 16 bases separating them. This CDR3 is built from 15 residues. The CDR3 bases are TGTGCCAGCAGCTTGGCAGGAATAGGGGTTTACGAGCAGTACTTC. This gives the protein CASSLAGIGVYEQYF.

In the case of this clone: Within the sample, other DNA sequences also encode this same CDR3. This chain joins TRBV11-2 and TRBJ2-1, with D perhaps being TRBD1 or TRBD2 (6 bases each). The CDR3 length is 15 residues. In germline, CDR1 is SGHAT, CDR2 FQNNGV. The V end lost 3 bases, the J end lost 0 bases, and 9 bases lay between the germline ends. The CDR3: CASSLGGSSYNEQFF. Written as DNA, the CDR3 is TGTGCCAGCAGCTTGGGGGGCAGCTCCTACAATGAGCAGTTCTTC.

The CDR3 DNA sequence: TGTGCCACCAGCAGAGTAATATCATGGGAGACCCAGTACTTC. Its translation: CATSRVISWETQYF. V usage is TRBV15 and J usage is TRBJ2-5; D uncertain. Trimming shortened V by 1 base and J by 5 bases, and 11 bases separated the two germline ends. The CDR3 spans 14 residues. Looked up from germline, CDR1 is LNHNV and CDR2 is YYDKDF (reference sequence).